This entry lists 31 T cell receptor beta chains sequenced from one sample in a study of cytomegalovirus exposure and HLA in healthy donors. The PCR had 60 Vbeta and 13 Jbeta primers. The table came from immunoSEQ multiplex PCR; TCRdb's copy has only in-frame clones and leaves some out. Among roughly 200,000 clones listed, 80% were seen once. Specimen: PBMCs. The receptors derive from a boy aged 5-17 years in good health and CMV-seronegative.

The chain couples TRBV6-1 to TRBJ2-5; 10 bases map to TRBD2. Germline-derived CDR1 and CDR2 are MNHNS and SASEGT. The CDR3 length is 14 residues. The V gene end was trimmed by 5 bases and the J gene end by 5 bases; junction bases not matched to a gene: 5. The CDR3 bases are TGTGCCAGCAGTCCGGGACTAGCGATCGAGACCCAGTACTTC. Its protein is CASSPGLAIETQYF.

The rearrangement links TRBV11-2 to TRBJ2-3; TRBD2 agrees at 9 bases. V was pared by 4 bases and J by 6 bases, with 5 bases of the junction left unmatched. This CDR3 region has 14 residues. Germline V lookup: CDR1 SGHAT, CDR2 FQNNGV. The CDR3 sequence is CASSYGTSSDTQYF. The CDR3 DNA follows: TGTGCCAGCAGCTACGGGACTAGCAGCGATACGCAGTATTTT.

V is TRBV7-2 and J is TRBJ2-7, with 8 bases aligning to TRBD2. V lost 1 base, J lost 1 base, and 9 bases stayed unmatched. The V gene's germline CDR1 is SGHTA and CDR2 FQGNSA. The CDR3 totals 17 residues. CDR3 coding DNA: TGTGCCAGCAGCTTAGGGTTGCGGCTAGCGGGTTCCTACGAGCAGTACTTC. Translated, it gives CASSLGLRLAGSYEQYF. Full variable domain (remainder filled in from reference TRBV7-2 and TRBJ2-7): GAGVSQSPSNKVTEKGKDVELRCDPISGHTALYWYRQSLGQGLEFLIYFQGNSAPDKSGLPSDRFSAERTGGSVSTLTIQRTQQEDSAVYLCASSLGLRLAGSYEQYFGPGTRLTVT.

This clone was found once. The chain combines TRBV5-4 with TRBJ2-1; D is ambiguous. The V and J ends lost 4 bases and 4 bases respectively, with 6 bases between them. The V gene's germline CDR1 is SGHNT and CDR2 YYREEE (reference sequence). The CDR3 sequence is 12 residues long. This CDR3 is CASSRTYNEQFF. DNA of the CDR3: TGTGCCAGCAGCCGCACATACAATGAGCAGTTCTTC.

This clone has a single count. The chain recombines TRBV15 with TRBJ2-1, with D perhaps matching TRBD2 (6 bases). Trimming left V 5 bases short and J 13 bases short, with 12 bases between. The V gene's germline CDR1 is LNHNV and CDR2 YYDKDF (reference sequence). This CDR3 has 11 residues. The CDR3: CATSLREIQFF. CDR3 nucleotide sequence: TGTGCCACCAGCTTGCGGGAAATTCAGTTCTTC.

The chain links TRBV9 to TRBJ2-2; possibly TRBD2 for D (6 bases). This CDR3 has 13 amino acids. V dropped 5 bases and J dropped 4 bases, with 9 bases sitting between them. Germline CDR1 and CDR2: SGDLS and YYNGEE. The CDR3 sequence: CASRKTSTGELFF. CDR3 coding DNA: TGTGCCAGCAGAAAGACTAGCACCGGGGAGCTGTTTTTT.

The chain has TRBV7-2 and TRBJ2-5; no firm D call. The J call may be faulty, since TRBJ2-7 better matches the DNA end. The CDR3 totals 13 residues. CDR1 and CDR2 (germline): SGHTA, FQGNSA. The CDR3 DNA follows: TGTGCCAGCAGCCCTCGCGTAGCCGGCGAGCAGTACTTC. As protein: CASSPRVAGEQYF.

This sequence joins TRBV10-3 and TRBJ1-1, with 8 bases identical to TRBD1. The CDR3 has 16 residues. V gave up 3 bases and J gave up 5 bases; unmatched junction bases: 11. Germline CDR1 is ENHRY and CDR2 is SYGVKD. CDR3 nucleotide sequence: TGTGCCATCAGTGATTGGACAGGGTCCCGGGGGACTGAAGCTTTCTTT. It encodes CAISDWTGSRGTEAFF.

This chain uses TRBV19 with TRBJ1-1, with D perhaps TRBD1 (5 bases). Trimming pared 3 bases from V and 1 base from J, leaving 12 bases between. CDR1 and CDR2 from the germline V gene are LNHDA and SQIVND (reference sequence). The CDR3 is 15 amino acids. Written as DNA, the CDR3 is TGTGCCAGTAGTATTGAGACAGAATCGAACACTGAAGCTTTCTTT. Its translation is CASSIETESNTEAFF.

The chain combines TRBV5-4 with TRBJ1-1; the match to TRBD1 covers 10 bases. V shed 5 bases and J 7 bases; nucleotides not matched to a gene: 5. In germline, CDR1 is SGHNT, CDR2 YYREEE (reference sequence). The CDR3 sequence is 13 residues long. This chain's CDR3 is CASRRQGASEAFF. CDR3 in DNA: TGTGCCAGCAGAAGACAGGGGGCAAGTGAAGCTTTCTTT.

The chain employs TRBV5-1 and TRBJ2-7; 7 nucleotides align to TRBD2. Germline assignment: CDR1 SGHRS and CDR2 YFSETQ. The CDR3 is 15 residues long. With 1 base clipped from V and 1 base from J, the junction kept 5 bases outside the gene matches. The CDR3 DNA reads TGCGCCAGCAGCTTGTTCGGGGGGTTGTCCTACGAGCAGTACTTC. Its protein product is CASSLFGGLSYEQYF.

Only one count was recorded for this clone. The genes are TRBV4-2 and TRBJ1-4; 12 nucleotides match TRBD1. V gave up 0 bases and J gave up 2 bases; unmatched junction bases: 7. The CDR3 is made up of 19 amino acids. Germline loops: CDR1 LGHNA, CDR2 YNFKEQ. CDR3 sequence reads: CASSQDVWDRGPTNEKLFF. CDR3 sequence (DNA): TGTGCCAGCAGCCAAGATGTATGGGACAGGGGGCCGACTAATGAAAAACTGTTTTTT.

The V and J genes are TRBV5-6 and TRBJ2-7, with D tentatively TRBD1 (6 bases). Trimming stripped 4 bases from V and 5 bases from J, with 16 bases between. Germline-derived CDR1 and CDR2 are SGHDT and YYEEEE. CDR3 length: 14 residues. The CDR3 DNA is TGTGCCAGCAGCATGAGGACAGTGAGCCACGAGCAGTACTTC. Residues: CASSMRTVSHEQYF.

This chain joins TRBV6-5 and TRBJ2-1; 7 positions match TRBD2. The trim removed 6 bases at V and 9 bases at J, leaving 8 bases unmatched. Germline loops: CDR1 MNHEY, CDR2 SVGAGI. The CDR3 has 13 residues. The CDR3 region has the DNA TGTGCCAGCAGGGGCGGGAGATCAGTTGAGCAGTTCTTC. Translating gives CASRGGRSVEQFF.

The chain has TRBV20-1 and TRBJ2-5, with TRBD1 matching 7 bases. This CDR3 comprises 11 residues. The J segment lost 4 bases and the V segment lost 7 bases, leaving 3 bases of the junction unmatched. From germline, CDR1 is DFQATT and CDR2 SNEGSKA (reference sequence). The CDR3 DNA sequence: TGCAGTGGCGACAGGGTAGAGACCCAGTACTTC. Translated, it gives CSGDRVETQYF.

The chain links TRBV9 to TRBJ1-2, with a tentative D call TRBD1 (6 bases). CDR1 SGDLS and CDR2 YYNGEE come from the germline V gene. V lost 0 bases to trimming and J lost 2 bases, with 14 bases between them. This CDR3 has 16 residues. The CDR3 nucleotides are TGTGCCAGCAGCGTAGGTCCGGACAGTCGCAACTATGGCTACACCTTC. It specifies CASSVGPDSRNYGYTF.

The rearrangement uses TRBV7-2 and TRBJ2-3; perhaps TRBD2 as D (6 bases). From germline, CDR1 is SGHTA and CDR2 FQGNSA. This CDR3 spans 15 amino acids. V lost 2 bases and J 2 bases, leaving 11 bases between the germline ends. The CDR3 DNA follows: TGTGCCAGCAGCTTATGGCGGGGAGACACAGATACGCAGTATTTT. This gives the protein CASSLWRGDTDTQYF.

V is TRBV14 and J is TRBJ1-2, with D maybe TRBD1 (6 bases). This CDR3 comprises 15 residues. Trimming pared 1 base from V and 3 bases from J, leaving 12 bases between. Germline V lookup: CDR1 SGHDN, CDR2 FVKESK. The CDR3 spells CASSQVAGAYYGYTF. The CDR3, as DNA: TGTGCCAGCAGCCAAGTTGCAGGGGCTTACTATGGCTACACCTTC.

This chain connects TRBV5-4 to TRBJ2-5; perhaps TRBD1 as D (5 bases). Deletions cut 1 base from V and 4 bases from J, with 11 bases between. CDR3 length equals 14 residues. Germline CDR1 reads SGHNT; CDR2 reads YYREEE (reference sequence). CDR3 protein: CASSLWGRGETQYF. The CDR3 DNA reads TGTGCCAGCAGCTTGTGGGGAAGGGGAGAGACCCAGTACTTC.

The rearrangement uses TRBV19 and TRBJ2-7; 8 bases align to TRBD1. Trimming removed 8 bases from V and 2 bases from J; junction bases left unmatched: 8. The CDR3 contains 14 residues. Germline V gives CDR1 LNHDA, CDR2 SQIVND (reference sequence). CDR3 nucleotides: TGTGCCAGTCGGATGGACAGGGCCCCCTACGAGCAGTACTTC. This sequence encodes CASRMDRAPYEQYF.

Here the CDR3 DNA reads TGTGCCAGCAGTTACGGACAGGGAAAGACCCAGTACTTC. Translated: CASSYGQGKTQYF. The rearrangement joins TRBV6-5 to TRBJ2-5; 8 positions agree with TRBD1. In germline, CDR1 is MNHEY, CDR2 SVGAGI. Trimming took 2 bases from V and 6 from J; bases not matched to a gene: 2. The CDR3 runs 13 residues.

This chain uses TRBV9 with TRBJ1-2; 8 bases are shared with TRBD1. The CDR3 loop spans 13 amino acids. V lost 4 bases to trimming and J lost 5 bases; unmatched junction nucleotides: 4. Germline V gene lookup returns CDR1 SGDLS and CDR2 YYNGEE. The DNA for the CDR3 is TGTGCCAGCAGCTTCGACAGGGGATATGGCTACACCTTC. Translated, it gives CASSFDRGYGYTF.

This rearrangement joins TRBV6-6 to TRBJ1-3; D call uncertain. The germline V gene encodes CDR1 MNHNY and CDR2 SVGAGI (reference sequence). The CDR3 contains 14 residues. V lost 2 bases and J lost 6, with 11 bases in between. The CDR3 reads CASSYDKAVNTIYF. The CDR3 DNA sequence: TGTGCCAGCAGTTACGATAAGGCGGTAAACACCATATATTTT.

Turning to this clone: At one end the junction does not follow the germline gene, possibly because of a read error. This chain joins TRBV7-2 and TRBJ2-3; 7 positions match TRBD1. This CDR3 has 11 residues. Germline values: CDR1 SGHTA, CDR2 FQGNSA. CDR3 coding DNA: TGTGCCAGCAGCTTAGGGGGACAGAAGGATTTT. As protein: CASSLGGQKDF. Complete variable domain (other parts from reference TRBV7-2 and TRBJ2-3): GAGVSQSPSNKVTEKGKDVELRCDPISGHTALYWYRQSLGQGLEFLIYFQGNSAPDKSGLPSDRFSAERTGGSVSTLTIQRTQQEDSAVYLCASSLGGQKDFGPGTRLTVL.

The gene calls are TRBV14 and TRBJ2-7; 10 bases line up with TRBD2. This CDR3 has 17 amino acids. V was pared by 1 base and J by 1 base, with 7 bases of the junction left unmatched. Germline CDR1 reads SGHDN; CDR2 reads FVKESK. The CDR3 region is CASSQVHSGGSSYEQYF. In DNA form, the CDR3 reads TGTGCCAGCAGCCAAGTCCATAGCGGGGGGTCTTCCTACGAGCAGTACTTC.

This chain joins TRBV5-1 and TRBJ2-3; no reliable D call. Trimming left V 0 bases short and J 5 bases short, with 16 bases between. This CDR3 has 16 amino acids. Germline V CDR1 and CDR2: SGHRS, YFSETQ. CDR3 amino acids: CASSLGAHVLVDTQYF. The CDR3 DNA reads as TGCGCCAGCAGCTTGGGGGCCCATGTTTTGGTAGATACGCAGTATTTT.

The V call is TRBV19, the J call TRBJ1-5; D gene ambiguous. The V gene's germline CDR1 is LNHDA and CDR2 SQIVND (reference sequence). The CDR3 length is 15 residues. Trimming pared 3 bases from V and 7 bases from J, leaving 16 bases between. The CDR3 DNA is TGTGCCAGTAGTATCTCGGGCGGAGGCAGGCAGCCCCAGCATTTT. Translating gives CASSISGGGRQPQHF.

Only one count was recorded for this clone. The V and J genes are TRBV5-4 and TRBJ1-1, with a weak D call TRBD1 (6 bases). The length of the CDR3 is 11 residues. The germline CDR1 and CDR2 sequences are SGHNT and YYREEE (reference sequence). Trimming stripped 4 bases from V and 8 bases from J, with 9 bases between. CDR3 protein: CASSPGTEAFF. CDR3 DNA sequence: TGTGCCAGCAGCCCCGGGACAGAAGCTTTCTTT.

In the case of this clone: At the DNA level, this CDR3 is encoded by other sequences in the same sample as well. The V call is TRBV7-2, the J call TRBJ1-5; D unresolved. With 1 base removed from V and 2 bases from J, the gap between germline ends came to 6 bases. The length of the CDR3 is 14 residues. The germline gives CDR1 SGHTA, CDR2 FQGNSA. CDR3 amino acids: CASSLVSGNQPQHF. CDR3 DNA sequence: TGTGCCAGCAGCTTAGTCTCGGGCAATCAGCCCCAGCATTTT. Filled out from reference TRBV7-2 and TRBJ1-5, the complete variable domain reads GAGVSQSPSNKVTEKGKDVELRCDPISGHTALYWYRQSLGQGLEFLIYFQGNSAPDKSGLPSDRFSAERTGGSVSTLTIQRTQQEDSAVYLCASSLVSGNQPQHFGDGTRLSIL.

This clone was recorded only once. This sequence joins TRBV12-5 and TRBJ2-1, with 8 bases identical to TRBD2. CDR3 length: 16 amino acids. Germline CDR1 and CDR2: LGHNT and FRNRAP. Trimming removed 1 base from V and 7 bases from J; junction bases left unmatched: 9. The CDR3 protein is CASGLAPGGRLNEQFF. The CDR3, as DNA: TGTGCTAGTGGTTTGGCCCCTGGCGGGAGGCTAAATGAGCAGTTCTTC.

This sequence joins TRBV6-5 and TRBJ2-1, with D tentatively TRBD2 (6 bases). CDR3 size: 15 residues. Trimming shortened V by 7 bases and J by 0 bases, and 13 bases separated the two germline ends. Germline loops: CDR1 MNHEY, CDR2 SVGAGI. The CDR3 DNA sequence: TGTGCCAGCACCCCTGACGGGAGCTCCTACAATGAGCAGTTCTTC. This codes for CASTPDGSSYNEQFF.